A single sample gave rise to the 20 T cell receptor beta chains below, sequenced in a study of T cells in Graves' hyperthyroidism and ophthalmopathy. TCR beta CDR3 sequences were amplified from RNA transcripts. The HTBI primer set was used in a first-round RT-PCR of the TCR CDR3. TCRdb reanalysed the multiplex PCR reads using MiXCR and keeps one entry per CDR3 protein. The sample yields 500,000 to 750,000 distinct CDR3 sequences, roughly 46% seen once. Sequenced: peripheral blood or thyroid tissue (not recorded which). The receptor set was obtained from a woman between 18 and 29 years old with Graves' hyperthyroidism.

There are many counts of this clonotype. The rearrangement uses TRBV5-4 and TRBJ1-4; no clear D gene. Per the germline V gene, CDR1 is SGHNT and CDR2 is YYREEE (reference sequence). The CDR3 has 15 amino acids. Trimming shortened V by 6 bases and J by 7 bases, and 19 bases separated the two germline ends. This chain's CDR3 is CASNQSVGSGEKLFF. Here the CDR3 DNA reads TGTGCCAGCAACCAGAGTGTCGGGTCAGGTGAAAAACTGTTTTTT. Variable domain in full (rest from reference TRBV5-4 and TRBJ1-4): ETGVTQSPTHLIKTRGQQVTLRCSSQSGHNTVSWYQQALGQGPQFIFQYYREEENGRGNFPPRFSGLQFPNYSSELNVNALELDDSALYLCASNQSVGSGEKLFFGSGTQLSVL.

This clonotype was seen just once. The chain employs TRBV19 and TRBJ1-1; the match to TRBD1 covers 7 bases. The CDR3 has 14 residues. V lost 5 bases and J lost 5; bases outside the gene matches: 8. Per germline, CDR1 LNHDA and CDR2 SQIVND (reference sequence). In nucleotides, the CDR3 is TGTGCCAGTAGTCCGACAGGGTCGCGGACTGAAGCTTTCTTT. Residues: CASSPTGSRTEAFF.

This chain joins TRBV10-3 and TRBJ2-7; 8 nucleotides agree with TRBD2. The length of the CDR3 is 14 residues. The germline V gene has CDR1 ENHRY and CDR2 SYGVKD. With 10 bases clipped from V and 6 bases from J, the junction kept 14 bases outside the gene matches. The CDR3 reads CASSPAGDSPEQYF. The CDR3 DNA follows: TGTGCCAGCAGCCCAGCGGGAGATTCGCCCGAGCAGTACTTC.

There are many counts of this clonotype. The chain carries TRBV2 and TRBJ2-7, with TRBD1 identical over 7 bases. This CDR3 has 15 residues. Germline assignment: CDR1 SNHLY and CDR2 FYNNEI. The J segment lost 3 bases and the V segment lost 3 bases, leaving 8 bases of the junction unmatched. CDR3 sequence (DNA): TGTGCCAGCAGTGACTCCGGGACAGTCATCTACGAGCAGTACTTC. This encodes CASSDSGTVIYEQYF.

This clonotype has at least ten counts. The rearrangement uses TRBV7-9 and TRBJ2-7; D gene ambiguous. The germline gives CDR1 SEHNR, CDR2 FQNEAQ (reference sequence). V was trimmed by 5 bases and J by 0 bases, leaving 11 bases between them. There are 14 residues in the CDR3. Here the CDR3 reads CASSRAEDSYEQYF. Here the CDR3 DNA reads TGTGCCAGCAGCCGCGCCGAGGACTCCTACGAGCAGTACTTC.

This rearrangement joins TRBV4-2 to TRBJ1-4; 11 nucleotides match TRBD1. Germline CDR1 is LGHNA and CDR2 is YNFKEQ. This CDR3 is built from 16 residues. The V and J ends lost 3 bases and 7 bases, in that order; junction bases with no gene match: 7. The CDR3 nucleotides read TGTGCCAGCAGCCAGCCGGGACAGGGGGTGGCTGAAAAACTGTTTTTT. Encoded protein: CASSQPGQGVAEKLFF.

This clonotype was seen just once. One end of the junction does not line up with germline, which may come from a read error. J is TRBJ2-5 and V is TRBV25-1, with 10 positions matching TRBD2. Per the germline V gene, CDR1 is MGHDK and CDR2 is SYGVNS. The CDR3 is made up of 12 amino acids. For the CDR3, the DNA is TGTGCCAGCACCCTAGCGGGAGAGGCCCAGTACTTC. Amino acid sequence: CASTLAGEAQYF.

V and J are TRBV7-9 and TRBJ2-5; 10 bases agree with TRBD2. Matching the DNA end better, TRBJ2-1 makes the J call doubtful. Per germline, CDR1 SEHNR and CDR2 FQNEAQ (reference sequence). This CDR3 contains 14 residues. This CDR3 is CASSLALAGNEQFF. CDR3 nucleotide sequence: TGTGCCAGCAGCTTAGCACTAGCGGGGAATGAGCAGTTCTTC.

V gene TRBV7-2 combines with J gene TRBJ2-7; D is uncertain. The J call may be faulty, since TRBJ2-1 better matches the DNA end. The CDR3 runs to 12 residues. CDR1 and CDR2 (germline): SGHTA, FQGNSA. The CDR3 loop reads CASSRSYNEQFF. The CDR3 nucleotides read TGTGCCAGCAGCCGGTCCTACAATGAGCAGTTCTTC.

This clonotype was detected only a few times. This chain joins TRBV10-3 and TRBJ1-2, with 7 bases identical to TRBD1. This CDR3 has 15 amino acids. V lost 0 bases, J lost 3 bases, and 4 bases stayed unmatched. The germline gives CDR1 ENHRY, CDR2 SYGVKD. In DNA form, the CDR3 reads TGTGCCATCAGTGAGTCAGGGGGCGCGGACTATGGCTACACCTTC. It encodes CAISESGGADYGYTF.

As for this clonotype: One end of the junction varies from germline; a read error may be responsible. The chain links TRBV11-1 to TRBJ2-7, with a tentative D call TRBD2 (5 bases). Germline CDR1 and CDR2: SGHAT and FQDESV (reference sequence). The length of the CDR3 is 11 residues. The CDR3 coding sequence is TGTGCCAGCAGCTTTAGCGAGGAGCTGTACTTC. As protein: CASSFSEELYF.

This chain connects TRBV12-5 to TRBJ2-7, with 7 bases matching TRBD2. After removal of 6 bases from V and 6 bases from J, the junction contained 11 bases not matched to a gene. CDR1 LGHNT and CDR2 FRNRAP come from the germline V gene. The CDR3 contains 14 residues. The CDR3 nucleotides are TGTGCTAGTGGCCCACGAGGGAGGGTCTCCGAGCAGTACTTC. This translates into CASGPRGRVSEQYF.

The table lists this clonotype with a few counts. The chain joins TRBV4-1 to TRBJ2-2; D not resolved. There are 16 residues in the CDR3. Looked up from germline, CDR1 is MGHRA and CDR2 is YSYEKL. V was trimmed by 4 bases and J by 6 bases, leaving 18 bases between them. CDR3 region: CASSLDPNRIPGELFF. Written as DNA, the CDR3 is TGCGCCAGCAGCCTCGACCCGAACAGAATTCCCGGGGAGCTGTTTTTT.

This clonotype was seen at least ten times. The rearrangement links TRBV20-1 to TRBJ2-7; no clear D. Deletions cut 0 bases from V and 6 bases from J, with 6 bases between. Germline assignment: CDR1 DFQATT and CDR2 SNEGSKA (reference sequence). The length of the CDR3 is 11 residues. Here the CDR3 DNA reads TGCAGTGCTAGAGATGGTATCGAGCAGTACTTC. Its protein is CSARDGIEQYF.

This clonotype was detected ten times or more. This sequence joins TRBV20-1 and TRBJ1-2, with TRBD1 as a possible D gene (5 bases). Trimming took 0 bases from V and 2 from J, leaving 10 bases between them. Per the germline V gene, CDR1 is DFQATT and CDR2 is SNEGSKA (reference sequence). The CDR3 is 14 residues long. The CDR3 protein is CSAREPGGNYGYTF. Written as DNA, the CDR3 is TGCAGTGCTAGAGAACCGGGGGGGAACTATGGCTACACCTTC.

The genes are TRBV7-2 and TRBJ2-7; D is possibly TRBD2 (6 bases). The V end was cut by 8 bases, the J end by 3 bases, with 17 bases between. The CDR3 loop spans 14 amino acids. Germline CDR1 is SGHTA and CDR2 is FQGNSA. This chain's CDR3 is CASPPGGAHYEQYF. In DNA form, the CDR3 reads TGTGCCAGCCCACCGGGCGGGGCTCACTACGAGCAGTACTTC.

This clonotype was recorded many times. This chain links TRBV6-5 with TRBJ2-7, with 9 bases matching TRBD1. Looked up from germline, CDR1 is MNHEY and CDR2 is SVGAGI. V was pared by 5 bases and J by 4 bases, with 6 bases of the junction left unmatched. CDR3 size: 14 residues. The CDR3, as DNA: TGTGCCAGCAGTGTACAAGGACAGGGGTACGAGCAGTACTTC. Translating gives CASSVQGQGYEQYF.

This clonotype occurred many times. The gene calls are TRBV30 and TRBJ2-7, with D perhaps matching TRBD2 (6 bases). This CDR3 has 12 amino acids. Germline V CDR1 and CDR2: GTSNPN, SVGIG (reference sequence). With 4 bases removed from V and 5 bases from J, the gap between germline ends came to 12 bases. As DNA, the CDR3 is TGTGCCTGGACGCGGGGACTCGACGAGCAGTACTTC. Amino acids: CAWTRGLDEQYF. The full variable domain, completed using reference TRBV30 and TRBJ2-7, is SQTIHQWPATLVQPVGSPLSLECTVEGTSNPNLYWYRQAAGRGLQLLFYSVGIGQISSEVPQNLSASRPQDRQFILSSKKLLLSDSGFYLCAWTRGLDEQYFGPGTRLTVT.

About this clonotype: Because the CDR3 is missing its conserved closing phenylalanine or tryptophan, this is likely a read error. It is unclear where the CDR3 begins or ends on the DNA, so no DNA is shown, and the CDR3 is as TCRdb lists it. This chain links TRBV24-1 with TRBJ2-6; the table calls TRBD1, which could not be checked here. The germline V gene has CDR1 KGHDR and CDR2 SFDVKD. 10 amino acids form the CDR3, both terminal residues included. This CDR3 reads CATSVRGSGT.

There are many counts of this clonotype. The J gene is TRBJ2-5, the V gene TRBV7-3; D ambiguous. Germline V gives CDR1 SGHTA, CDR2 FQGTGA. Trimming stripped 2 bases from V and 2 bases from J, with 9 bases between. There are 14 residues in the CDR3. DNA for the CDR3: TGTGCCAGCAGCTTATCGGGCAGGCAAGAGACCCAGTACTTC. Translating gives CASSLSGRQETQYF.